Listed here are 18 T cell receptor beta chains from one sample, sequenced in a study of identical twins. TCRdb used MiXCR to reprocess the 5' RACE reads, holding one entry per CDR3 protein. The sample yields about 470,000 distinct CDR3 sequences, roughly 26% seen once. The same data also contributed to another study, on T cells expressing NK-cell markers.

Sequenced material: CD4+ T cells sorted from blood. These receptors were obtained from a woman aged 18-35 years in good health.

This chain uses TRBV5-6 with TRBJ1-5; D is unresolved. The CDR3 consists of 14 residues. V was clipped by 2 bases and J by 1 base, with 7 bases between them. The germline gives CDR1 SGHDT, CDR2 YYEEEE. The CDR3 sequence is CASSFLGSNQPQHF. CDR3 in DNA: TGTGCCAGCAGCTTTTTGGGAAGCAATCAGCCCCAGCATTTT.

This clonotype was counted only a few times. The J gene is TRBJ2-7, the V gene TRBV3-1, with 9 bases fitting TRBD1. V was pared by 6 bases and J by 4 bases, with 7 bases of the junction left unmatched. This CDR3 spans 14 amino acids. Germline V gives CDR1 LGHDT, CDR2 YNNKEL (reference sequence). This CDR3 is CASRPQGAGYEQYF. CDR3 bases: TGTGCCAGCAGACCACAGGGGGCGGGATACGAGCAGTACTTC.

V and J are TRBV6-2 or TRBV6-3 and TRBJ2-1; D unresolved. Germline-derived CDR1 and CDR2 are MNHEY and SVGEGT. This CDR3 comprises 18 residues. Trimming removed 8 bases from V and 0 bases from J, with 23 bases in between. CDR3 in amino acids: CASGRLASIASSYNEQFF. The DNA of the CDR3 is TGTGCCAGCGGAAGGTTGGCTTCTATCGCGTCCTCCTACAATGAGCAGTTCTTC.

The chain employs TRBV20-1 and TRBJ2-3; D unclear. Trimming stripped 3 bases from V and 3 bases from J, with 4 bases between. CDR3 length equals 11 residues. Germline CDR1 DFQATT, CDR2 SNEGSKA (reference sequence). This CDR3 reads CSARRTDTQYF. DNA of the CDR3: TGCAGTGCTAGGAGGACAGATACGCAGTATTTT.

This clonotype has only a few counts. Here the CDR3 DNA reads TGTGCCAGTAGTATCGGTAGCGCCGGAGGGGAGACCCAGTACTTC. It codes for CASSIGSAGGETQYF. The chain has TRBV19 and TRBJ2-5, with D tentatively TRBD2 (6 bases). The CDR3 consists of 15 residues. Germline CDR1 and CDR2: LNHDA and SQIVND (reference sequence). V lost 3 bases, J lost 5 bases, and 16 bases lay in between.

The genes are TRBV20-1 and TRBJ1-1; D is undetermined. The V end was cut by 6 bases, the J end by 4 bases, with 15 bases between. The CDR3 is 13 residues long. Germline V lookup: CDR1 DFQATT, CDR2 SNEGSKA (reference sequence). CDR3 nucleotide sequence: TGCAGTGCCCTTGGCCCCGGGTCCACTGAAGCTTTCTTT. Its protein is CSALGPGSTEAFF.

The CDR3 here is CASSLAPPETEAFF. For the CDR3, the DNA is TGTGCCAGCAGCTTAGCTCCACCAGAAACTGAAGCTTTCTTT. This rearrangement joins TRBV7-8 to TRBJ1-1; D unclear. CDR1 is SGHVS, CDR2 FQNEAQ, per germline. The CDR3 extends over 14 amino acids. Trimming cost V 0 bases and J 5 bases, with 10 bases left between them.

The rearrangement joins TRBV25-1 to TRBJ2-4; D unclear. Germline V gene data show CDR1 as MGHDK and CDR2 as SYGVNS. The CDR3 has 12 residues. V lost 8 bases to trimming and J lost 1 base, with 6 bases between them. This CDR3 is CASLGAKNIQYF. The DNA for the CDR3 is TGTGCCAGCCTCGGTGCCAAAAACATTCAGTACTTC.

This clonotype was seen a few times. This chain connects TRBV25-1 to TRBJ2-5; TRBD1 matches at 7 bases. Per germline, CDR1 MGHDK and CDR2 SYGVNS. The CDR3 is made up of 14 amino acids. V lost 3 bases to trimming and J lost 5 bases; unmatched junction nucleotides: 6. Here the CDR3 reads CASSDWDSWETQYF. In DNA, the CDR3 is TGTGCCAGCAGTGATTGGGACAGTTGGGAGACCCAGTACTTC.

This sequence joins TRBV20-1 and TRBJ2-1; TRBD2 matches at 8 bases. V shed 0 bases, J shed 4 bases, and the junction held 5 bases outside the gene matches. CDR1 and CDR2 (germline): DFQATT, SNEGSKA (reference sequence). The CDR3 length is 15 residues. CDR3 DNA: TGCAGTGCTAGAGATCCCAGCGGGAGTTACAATGAGCAGTTCTTC. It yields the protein CSARDPSGSYNEQFF.

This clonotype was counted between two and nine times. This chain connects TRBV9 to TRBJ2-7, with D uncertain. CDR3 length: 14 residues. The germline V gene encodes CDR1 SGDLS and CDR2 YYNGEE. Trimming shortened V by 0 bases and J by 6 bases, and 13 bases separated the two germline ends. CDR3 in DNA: TGTGCCAGCAGCGTAGGTGGCTACCTAGGCGAGCAGTACTTC. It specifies CASSVGGYLGEQYF.

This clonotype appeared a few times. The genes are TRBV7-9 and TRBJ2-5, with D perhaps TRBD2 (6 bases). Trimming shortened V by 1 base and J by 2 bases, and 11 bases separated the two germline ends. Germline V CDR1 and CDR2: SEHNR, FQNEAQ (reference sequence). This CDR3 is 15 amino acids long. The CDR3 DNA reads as TGTGCCAGCAGCTTAGGGGCTAGCGTTCAAGAGACCCAGTACTTC. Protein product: CASSLGASVQETQYF.

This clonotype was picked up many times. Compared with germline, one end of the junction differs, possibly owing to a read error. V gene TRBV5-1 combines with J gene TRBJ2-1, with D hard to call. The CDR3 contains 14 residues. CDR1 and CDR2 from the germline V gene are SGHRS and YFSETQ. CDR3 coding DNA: TGTGCCAGCAGCTTATCGAGCTCCTACAATGAGCAGTTCTTC. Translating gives CASSLSSSYNEQFF.

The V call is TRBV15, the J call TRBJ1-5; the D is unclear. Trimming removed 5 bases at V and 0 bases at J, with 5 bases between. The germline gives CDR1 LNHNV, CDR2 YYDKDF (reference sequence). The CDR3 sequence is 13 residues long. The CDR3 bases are TGTGCCACCAGCCCAAATAGCAATCAGCCCCAGCATTTT. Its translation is CATSPNSNQPQHF.

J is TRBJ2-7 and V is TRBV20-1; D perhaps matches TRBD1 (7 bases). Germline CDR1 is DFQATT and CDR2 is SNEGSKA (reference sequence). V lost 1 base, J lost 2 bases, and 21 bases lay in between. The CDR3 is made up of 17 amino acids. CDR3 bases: TGCAGTGCTAGAGCGGTAGGGGGCAGGGGACTTACCTACGAGCAGTACTTC. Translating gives CSARAVGGRGLTYEQYF.

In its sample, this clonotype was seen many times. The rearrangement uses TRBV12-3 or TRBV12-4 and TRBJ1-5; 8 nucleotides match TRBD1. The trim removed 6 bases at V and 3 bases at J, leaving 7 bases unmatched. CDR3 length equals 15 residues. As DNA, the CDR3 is TGTGCCAGCAGCCCAGGACAGGGTTCCAATCAGCCCCAGCATTTT. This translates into CASSPGQGSNQPQHF.

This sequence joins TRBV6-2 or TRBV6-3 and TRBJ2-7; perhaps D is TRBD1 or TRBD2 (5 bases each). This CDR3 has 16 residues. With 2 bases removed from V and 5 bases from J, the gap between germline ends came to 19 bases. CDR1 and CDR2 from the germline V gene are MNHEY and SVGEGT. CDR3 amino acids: CASSYMPGRTSNEQYF. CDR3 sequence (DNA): TGTGCCAGCAGTTACATGCCGGGACGGACGTCTAACGAGCAGTACTTC.

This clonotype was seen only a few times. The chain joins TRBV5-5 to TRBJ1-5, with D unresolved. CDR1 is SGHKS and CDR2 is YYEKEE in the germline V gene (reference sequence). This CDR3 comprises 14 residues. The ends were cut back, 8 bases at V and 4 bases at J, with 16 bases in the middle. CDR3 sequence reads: CASKPGSINQPQHF. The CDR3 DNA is TGTGCCAGTAAACCGGGTAGTATAAATCAGCCCCAGCATTTT. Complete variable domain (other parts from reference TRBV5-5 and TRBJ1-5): DAGVTQSPTHLIKTRGQQVTLRCSPISGHKSVSWYQQVLGQGPQFIFQYYEKEERGRGNFPDRFSARQFPNYSSELNVNALLLGDSALYLCASKPGSINQPQHFGDGTRLSIL.